This T cell receptor (beta chain) was observed in a study of lymphopenia after photon versus proton radiotherapy. TCRdb's table, derived via immunoSEQ multiplex PCR, lists solely in-frame clones and lacks some. The sample shows fewer than 40,000 clones, approximately 93% of them seen only once. This TCR derives from a woman aged 45-65 years with cholangiocarcinoma. The sequenced sample was peripheral blood, obtained from a patient treated with photon-based radiotherapy.

The CDR3, as DNA: TGTGCCAGTAGGGCTTACGGCGATCTGGCAGGGAGATATGGCTACACCTTC. This codes for CASRAYGDLAGRYGYTF. This chain joins TRBV19 and TRBJ1-2, with D possibly being TRBD1 (5 bases). Germline V gene lookup returns CDR1 LNHDA and CDR2 SQIVND (reference sequence). This CDR3 has 17 residues. V was shortened by 6 bases and J by 5 bases, with 25 bases between the two germline ends.